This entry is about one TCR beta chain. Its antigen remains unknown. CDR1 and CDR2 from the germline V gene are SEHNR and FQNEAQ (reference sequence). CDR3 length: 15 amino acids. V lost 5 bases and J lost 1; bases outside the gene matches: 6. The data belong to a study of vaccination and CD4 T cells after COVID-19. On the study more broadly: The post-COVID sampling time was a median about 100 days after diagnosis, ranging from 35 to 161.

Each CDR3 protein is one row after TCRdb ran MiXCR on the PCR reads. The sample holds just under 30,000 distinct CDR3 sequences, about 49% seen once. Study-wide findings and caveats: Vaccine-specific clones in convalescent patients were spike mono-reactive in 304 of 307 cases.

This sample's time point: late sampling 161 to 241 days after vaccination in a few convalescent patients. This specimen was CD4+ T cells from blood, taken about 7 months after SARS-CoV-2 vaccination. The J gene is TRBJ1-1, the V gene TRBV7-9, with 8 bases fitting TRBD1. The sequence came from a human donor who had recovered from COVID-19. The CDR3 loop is CASSPRQGPNTEAFF. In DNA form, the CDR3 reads TGTGCCAGCAGCCCTCGACAGGGGCCGAACACTGAAGCTTTCTTT.